The 6 T cell receptor beta chains below come from one sample, sequenced in a study of T cells in Graves' hyperthyroidism and ophthalmopathy. RNA transcripts served as the template for amplifying TCR beta CDR3 regions. Initially, a first-round RT-PCR of the TCR CDR3 employed the HTBI primer set. TCRdb ran MiXCR on the multiplex PCR reads and lists one entry per CDR3 protein. The sample gives nearly 250,000 distinct CDR3 sequences, about 25% of which show up once; around 32% is in the top ten. The sequenced sample was blood. These receptors came from a woman aged 40 to 50 with Graves' ophthalmopathy.

V usage is TRBV6-5 and J usage is TRBJ1-5; D not resolved. The CDR3 spans 18 residues. Germline CDR1 reads MNHEY; CDR2 reads SVGAGI. V gave up 7 bases and J gave up 3 bases, with 25 bases separating them. Here the CDR3 reads CASTNWGAGQRFNQPQHF. The CDR3 coding sequence is TGTGCCAGCACTAACTGGGGAGCAGGCCAAAGGTTCAATCAGCCCCAGCATTTT.

This clonotype was recorded at least ten times. This chain connects TRBV12-5 to TRBJ1-3; a weak D match, TRBD1 (6 bases). Germline V gene sequence: CDR1 LGHNT, CDR2 FRNRAP. The CDR3 runs 14 residues. The V gene lost 9 bases and the J gene lost 0 bases, with 12 bases spanning the gap. CDR3 loop: CARVQGSSGNTIYF. The DNA for the CDR3 is TGTGCTAGGGTTCAGGGGTCCTCTGGAAACACCATATATTTT.

This clonotype was recorded at least ten times. CDR3 bases: TGTGCCAGCAGCCCGATTGAGGGGCAGGGGGTGCAGTACTTC. Translated, it gives CASSPIEGQGVQYF. The genes are TRBV27 and TRBJ2-7; 7 bases align to TRBD1. This CDR3 comprises 14 residues. Looked up from germline, CDR1 is MNHEY and CDR2 is SMNVEV (reference sequence). Trimming took 6 bases from V and 9 from J; bases not matched to a gene: 14.

The chain links TRBV6-1 to TRBJ1-2; D remains ambiguous. The CDR3 spans 11 residues. V was shortened by 8 bases and J by 8 bases, with 12 bases between the two germline ends. In germline, CDR1 is MNHNS, CDR2 SASEGT. The CDR3 DNA sequence: TGTGCCAGCGGCGGAGTGGGCGGCTACACCTTC. Protein sequence: CASGGVGGYTF.

This clonotype was seen a handful of times. V usage is TRBV4-1 and J usage is TRBJ2-7, with 9 bases fitting TRBD2. Germline V gene lookup returns CDR1 MGHRA and CDR2 YSYEKL. With V trimmed by 0 bases and J by 4 bases, 4 bases remained unmatched. CDR3 size: 15 residues. The CDR3 region has the DNA TGCGCCAGCAGCCAAGAGTTCAGCGGGGGGTACGAGCAGTACTTC. Translation gives CASSQEFSGGYEQYF.

This clonotype was detected ten times or more. The V and J genes are TRBV6-1 and TRBJ1-5; TRBD1 aligns across 7 bases. There are 15 residues in the CDR3. Per germline, CDR1 MNHNS and CDR2 SASEGT. V lost 1 base and J lost 1; bases outside the gene matches: 1. This CDR3 reads CASSEEGQSNQPQHF. Written as DNA, the CDR3 is TGTGCCAGCAGTGAAGAGGGACAGAGCAATCAGCCCCAGCATTTT.